This TCR beta chain was obtained from a study of breast tumors, draining lymph nodes, adjacent tissues. There are 15 residues in the CDR3. Germline assignment: CDR1 LNHNV and CDR2 YYDKDF (reference sequence). From the multiplex PCR reads, TCRdb called clonotypes with MiXCR, one entry per CDR3 protein. The data contain about 180,000 distinct CDR3 sequences, roughly 35% of them singletons. With respect to this clonotype: Relative to the germline gene, one junction end is altered; a read error may explain this.

The lymph nodes were axillary draining lymph nodes from breast cancer patients. This sequence originates from a female donor with breast cancer. Some clones in this sample may be carry-over from other donors' samples. This chain joins TRBV15 and TRBJ2-5; TRBD1 agrees at 10 bases. Sequencing was performed on axillary lymph node tissue. The CDR3 sequence: CATRSGQGVWETQYF. Here the CDR3 DNA reads TGTGCCACCAGGTCAGGACAGGGGGTTTGGGAGACCCAATACTTC.